This T cell receptor beta chain was sequenced for a study of regulatory T cells in long-lasting Graves disease. The length of the CDR3 is 15 residues. Germline V gene lookup returns CDR1 LGHDT and CDR2 YNNKEL (reference sequence). V was shortened by 4 bases and J by 4 bases, with 15 bases between the two germline ends. iRepertoire HTBI primers and Arm-PCR of CDR3 regions built TCR beta libraries. MiXCR, run by TCRdb on the multiplex PCR reads, gives a single entry per CDR3 protein. The sample lists 300,000 to 400,000 distinct CDR3 sequences, under 20% occurring once. Documented time point: newly diagnosed GD, antithyroid drugs for less than 3 months. The TCR library was made from RNA extracted from PBMCs.

The chain combines TRBV3-1 with TRBJ2-3; D is perhaps TRBD1 or TRBD2 (5 bases each). This sequence was found in a female donor with Graves disease. The source was peripheral blood mononuclear cells (PBMCs), collected at new diagnosis, from a patient treated with antithyroid drugs. CDR3 nucleotides: TGTGCCAGCAGCCGTGAGGGGTTCGACGCAGATACGCAGTATTTT. It specifies CASSREGFDADTQYF.